Presented here are 30 T cell receptor beta chains from one specimen sequenced in a study of somatic mutations in cytotoxic T cells in rheumatoid arthritis (dated by TCRdb to 2017 to 2019). The method behind the library was the immunoSEQ multiplex PCR assay. What TCRdb holds here is the immuneACCESS table cut down to in-frame rearrangements. Part of the clones is not present; checked against another copy, under half of the missing clones reflect an unresolved V gene, and the others are unexplained. The sample table holds 20,000 to 25,000 clones, of which roughly 80% were seen once. The leading ten clones occupy approximately 4% of the sample. Sequenced material: CD8+ T cells sorted from blood. These receptors all come from an adult with rheumatoid arthritis.

The CDR3 sequence is CASSPGTSGGVETQYF. The CDR3 nucleotides read TGCGCCAGCAGCCCAGGGACTAGCGGGGGGGTAGAGACCCAGTACTTC. The V call is TRBV5-1, the J call TRBJ2-5; TRBD2 aligns across 16 bases. The CDR3 has 16 residues. The J segment lost 4 bases and the V segment lost 4 bases, leaving 4 bases of the junction unmatched. Germline CDR1 SGHRS, CDR2 YFSETQ.

The V gene is TRBV10-3, the J gene TRBJ2-5; TRBD2 might be the D (6 bases). The CDR3 consists of 15 residues. Between the trimmed V and J ends, which lost 3 bases and 5 bases, there was a span of 16 bases. Germline CDR1 is ENHRY and CDR2 is SYGVKD. This CDR3 is CAISDDPPLAETQYF. The CDR3 nucleotides are TGTGCCATCAGTGACGACCCCCCGCTAGCGGAGACCCAGTACTTC.

This rearrangement joins TRBV19 to TRBJ2-1, with 10 positions matching TRBD2. V shed 0 bases and J 9 bases; nucleotides not matched to a gene: 5. The CDR3 covers 15 residues. Looked up from germline, CDR1 is LNHDA and CDR2 is SQIVND (reference sequence). CDR3 sequence: CASSIEAGGPSEQFF. CDR3 nucleotide sequence: TGTGCCAGTAGTATAGAAGCGGGGGGGCCTAGTGAGCAGTTCTTC.

The chain joins TRBV11-2 to TRBJ2-3, with 7 bases lining up with TRBD2. V trimming: 0 bases; J trimming: 2 bases; junction bases outside the gene matches: 5. Germline assignment: CDR1 SGHAT and CDR2 FQNNGV. The CDR3 sequence is 16 residues long. CDR3 amino acids: CASSLDGGLITDTQYF. In DNA, the CDR3 is TGTGCCAGCAGCTTAGACGGGGGGTTGATCACAGATACGCAGTATTTT.

The chain links TRBV5-1 to TRBJ1-3, with TRBD1 matching over 8 bases. Germline CDR1 reads SGHRS; CDR2 reads YFSETQ. V gave up 3 bases and J gave up 4 bases; unmatched junction bases: 3. The CDR3 spans 14 residues. DNA for the CDR3: TGCGCCAGCAGCTCCCGGGACAGGGGAAACACCATATATTTT. Amino acids: CASSSRDRGNTIYF.

V and J are TRBV11-1 and TRBJ2-7; tentatively, D is TRBD2 (5 bases). CDR1 and CDR2 (germline): SGHAT, FQDESV (reference sequence). V was pared by 4 bases and J by 1 base, with 14 bases between. The CDR3 extends over 15 amino acids. The CDR3 DNA sequence: TGTGCCAGCAGCTCTAGCACTCTCACATCCTACGAGCAGTACTTC. Its translation: CASSSSTLTSYEQYF.

This clone was counted between two and nine times. The chain has TRBV4-1 and TRBJ1-2; no clear D gene. Germline values: CDR1 MGHRA, CDR2 YSYEKL. V lost 3 bases and J lost 2, with 10 bases in between. The CDR3 loop spans 14 amino acids. This CDR3 is CASSHNTFNYGYTF. The CDR3 region has the DNA TGCGCCAGCAGCCACAATACTTTCAACTATGGCTACACCTTC.

The CDR3: CASSPQLGGHALGEQFF. The CDR3 DNA is TGTGCCAGCAGCCCCCAACTAGGCGGTCATGCTTTAGGTGAGCAGTTCTTC. The chain is built from TRBV7-9 and TRBJ2-1, with a weak D call TRBD2 (5 bases). The germline V and J ends were trimmed by 5 bases and 9 bases, with 26 bases remaining between them. The germline CDR1 and CDR2 sequences are SEHNR and FQNEAQ (reference sequence). The CDR3 is 17 amino acids.

This clone has a handful of counts. This chain connects TRBV21-1 to TRBJ1-4. TRBV21-1 is annotated as a pseudogene. The CDR3 totals 13 residues. CDR3 bases: TGTGGAAGGGGGGGATGGGCCAATGAAAAGCTGTTTTTT. Amino acid sequence: CGRGGWANEKLFF.

This chain connects TRBV6-5 to TRBJ1-1; 7 bases match TRBD1. Germline V gene data show CDR1 as MNHEY and CDR2 as SVGAGI. The J segment lost 5 bases and the V segment lost 5 bases, leaving 8 bases of the junction unmatched. The CDR3 is 14 residues long. As DNA, the CDR3 is TGTGCCAGCAGTGAAACAGGGGAAGGGACTGAAGCTTTCTTT. Protein sequence: CASSETGEGTEAFF.

The genes are TRBV5-1 and TRBJ2-7, with 8 bases that match TRBD1. V was clipped by 4 bases and J by 5 bases; unmatched bases: 11. Germline assignment: CDR1 SGHRS and CDR2 YFSETQ. The CDR3 loop spans 15 amino acids. The CDR3 region has the DNA TGCGCCAGCAGCCCGGAGGAACCAGGGGGCCACGAGCAGTACTTC. It encodes CASSPEEPGGHEQYF.

V is TRBV7-9 and J is TRBJ1-1; D gene uncertain. Germline assignment: CDR1 SEHNR and CDR2 FQNEAQ (reference sequence). Trimming stripped 1 base from V and 5 bases from J, with 14 bases between. This CDR3 comprises 15 residues. CDR3 region: CASSLGLSLRTEAFF. The DNA of the CDR3 is TGTGCCAGCAGCTTAGGGCTATCGTTGCGGACTGAAGCTTTCTTT.

The chain is built from TRBV14 and TRBJ2-1, with 13 bases fitting TRBD2. Losses at the gene ends were 3 bases for V and 7 bases for J; bases not matched to a gene: 0. CDR1 and CDR2 from the germline V gene are SGHDN and FVKESK. This CDR3 is 14 amino acids long. CDR3 DNA sequence: TGTGCCAGCAGCCAGGGACTAGCGGGGAATGAGCAGTTCTTC. It specifies CASSQGLAGNEQFF. Drawing the rest from reference TRBV14 and TRBJ2-1, the complete variable domain is EAGVTQFPSHSVIEKGQTVTLRCDPISGHDNLYWYRRVMGKEIKFLLHFVKESKQDESGMPNNRFLAERTGGTYSTLKVQPAELEDSGVYFCASSQGLAGNEQFFGPGTRLTVL.

The chain uses TRBV21-1 and TRBJ1-1; the table's TRBD1 call for D was not verified on the DNA. TRBV21-1 is noted as a pseudogene. The CDR3 totals 17 residues. The CDR3 nucleotides read TGTGCCAGCAGCAAAGTATCGCAGGGGGCTGAGGACACTGAAGCTTTCTTT. It is translated as CASSKVSQGAEDTEAFF.

The chain has TRBV2 and TRBJ2-1; weak D call: TRBD1 (6 bases). The CDR3 runs 15 residues. Germline CDR1 and CDR2: SNHLY and FYNNEI. Trimming removed 6 bases at V and 1 base at J, with 13 bases between. In DNA form, the CDR3 reads TGTGCCAGCAGCGACGCCGGGACATCCTACAATGAGCAGTTCTTC. Amino acid sequence: CASSDAGTSYNEQFF.

This chain uses TRBV7-6 with TRBJ1-2; no clear D. Per the germline V gene, CDR1 is SGHVS and CDR2 is FNYEAQ. V gave up 0 bases and J gave up 1 base, with 21 bases separating them. This CDR3 is 19 amino acids long. Here the CDR3 DNA reads TGTGCCAGCAGCTTAGCCCTCCGAGCAGTAACAAACCTTAACTATGGCTACACCTTC. This codes for CASSLALRAVTNLNYGYTF.

The V and J genes are TRBV2 and TRBJ2-3; 9 bases are shared with TRBD2. With V trimmed by 8 bases and J by 6 bases, 12 bases remained unmatched. This CDR3 contains 15 residues. Germline CDR1 is SNHLY and CDR2 is FYNNEI. DNA of the CDR3: TGTGCCAGCGTGTTCCGCGGGGGGGCCGAGGATACGCAGTATTTT. This gives the protein CASVFRGGAEDTQYF.

V gene TRBV13 combines with J gene TRBJ2-2; 7 bases align to TRBD1. Germline values: CDR1 PRHDT, CDR2 FYEKMQ (reference sequence). After removal of 4 bases from V and 6 bases from J, the junction contained 5 bases not matched to a gene. The length of the CDR3 is 14 residues. Here the CDR3 reads CASSYGQGAGELFF. The CDR3 DNA sequence: TGTGCCAGCAGCTACGGTCAGGGGGCCGGGGAGCTGTTTTTT.

The chain recombines TRBV11-2 with TRBJ2-7, with 9 bases identical to TRBD2. J lost 3 bases, V lost 5 bases, and 8 bases had no gene match. CDR1 is SGHAT and CDR2 is FQNNGV in the germline V gene. This CDR3 spans 15 amino acids. The CDR3 coding sequence is TGTGCCAGCAGCCTCTCGGCTAGCGGGGACTACGAGCAGTACTTC. Residues: CASSLSASGDYEQYF.

The chain carries TRBV10-2 and TRBJ2-3, with TRBD1 identical over 8 bases. The CDR3 is made up of 14 amino acids. Germline V gives CDR1 WSHSY, CDR2 SAAADI. V gave up 11 bases and J gave up 2 bases; unmatched junction bases: 9. The CDR3 sequence: CAAQGAAYTDTQYF. The CDR3, as DNA: TGCGCCGCCCAGGGGGCTGCCTACACAGATACGCAGTATTTT.

The chain joins TRBV27 to TRBJ2-1; either TRBD1 or TRBD2 may fit D (6 bases each). This CDR3 is built from 12 residues. Germline assignment: CDR1 MNHEY and CDR2 SMNVEV (reference sequence). With 6 bases removed from V and 10 bases from J, the gap between germline ends came to 13 bases. Written as DNA, the CDR3 is TGTGCCAGCAGCCCGAGGGGGGTCGAGCAGTTCTTC. Amino acid sequence: CASSPRGVEQFF.

The V call is TRBV5-1, the J call TRBJ1-2; no clear D gene. V was pared by 0 bases and J by 8 bases, with 14 bases between. The CDR3 extends over 14 amino acids. The germline CDR1 and CDR2 sequences are SGHRS and YFSETQ. In DNA form, the CDR3 reads TGCGCCAGCAGCTTGGAACAACCGATCACCGGCTACACCTTC. Its translation is CASSLEQPITGYTF.

The chain carries TRBV6-5 and TRBJ1-2; tentatively, D is TRBD1 (6 bases). Germline CDR1 MNHEY, CDR2 SVGAGI. The V end lost 10 bases, the J end lost 2 bases, and 11 bases lay between the germline ends. The CDR3 is 12 amino acids. For the CDR3, the DNA is TGTGCCACCGCAGGGGTGAACTATGGCTACACCTTC. It encodes CATAGVNYGYTF.

The genes are TRBV13 and TRBJ2-1; TRBD2 aligns across 13 bases. Per germline, CDR1 PRHDT and CDR2 FYEKMQ (reference sequence). The ends lost 5 bases at V and 0 bases at J; junction bases unmatched: 13. There are 20 residues in the CDR3. This CDR3 is CASSLSPGLAGSSSYNEQFF. The DNA of the CDR3 is TGTGCCAGCAGCCTTAGTCCGGGACTAGCGGGGTCGAGCTCCTACAATGAGCAGTTCTTC.

CDR3 sequence reads: CASSEGGSPSLGYTF. The CDR3, as DNA: TGTGCCAGCAGTGAAGGGGGCAGCCCGAGTTTAGGCTACACCTTC. This chain uses TRBV6-1 with TRBJ1-2; TRBD1 might be the D (5 bases). Trimming took off 1 base at V and 8 bases at J, with 17 bases between the two ends. From germline, CDR1 is MNHNS and CDR2 SASEGT. CDR3 size: 15 residues.

V usage is TRBV2 and J usage is TRBJ2-1; 11 bases fit TRBD2. The germline gives CDR1 SNHLY, CDR2 FYNNEI. V gave up 6 bases and J gave up 14 bases; unmatched junction bases: 9. The CDR3 is made up of 13 amino acids. The CDR3 nucleotides are TGTGCCAGCAGCGCACCTAGCGGGGGGTATAAGTTCTTC. It yields the protein CASSAPSGGYKFF.

As concerns this clone: This CDR3 fails to terminate in the conserved phenylalanine or tryptophan, so it likely reflects a read error. It is unclear where the CDR3 begins or ends on the DNA, so no DNA is shown, and the CDR3 is as TCRdb lists it. This chain uses TRBV6-5 with TRBJ2-7; the table calls TRBD2, which could not be checked here. 12 amino acids form the CDR3, both terminal residues included. The germline V gene has CDR1 MNHEY and CDR2 SVGAGI. The chain's CDR3 is CASSYSRGTSSS.

The chain has TRBV7-9 and TRBJ1-1; possible D gene TRBD1, 5 bases. The ends were cut back, 6 bases at V and 1 base at J, with 15 bases in the middle. CDR1 is SEHNR and CDR2 is FQNEAQ in the germline V gene (reference sequence). The CDR3 loop spans 15 amino acids. CDR3 DNA: TGTGCCAGCAGAGAGGTGGGGGAGGGGAACACTGAAGCTTTCTTT. Translating it yields CASREVGEGNTEAFF. The whole variable domain, remainder taken from reference TRBV7-9 and TRBJ1-1, is DTGVSQNPRHKITKRGQNVTFRCDPISEHNRLYWYRQTLGQGPEFLTYFQNEAQLEKSRLLSDRFSAERPKGSFSTLEIQRTEQGDSAMYLCASREVGEGNTEAFFGQGTRLTVV.

The rearrangement uses TRBV11-2 and TRBJ2-4; 12 nucleotides match TRBD2. V lost 7 bases and J lost 3; bases outside the gene matches: 16. CDR1 and CDR2 from the germline V gene are SGHAT and FQNNGV. This CDR3 spans 19 amino acids. CDR3 protein: CASTRGGLAGGPFKNIQYF. CDR3 in DNA: TGTGCCAGCACCCGAGGGGGGCTAGCGGGGGGGCCGTTCAAAAACATTCAGTACTTC. Looking up the rest from reference TRBV11-2 and TRBJ2-4 gives the full variable domain: EAGVAQSPRYKIIEKRQSVAFWCNPISGHATLYWYQQILGQGPKLLIQFQNNGVVDDSQLPKDRFSAERLKGVDSTLKIQPAKLEDSAVYLCASTRGGLAGGPFKNIQYFGAGTRLSVL.

The gene calls are TRBV7-9 and TRBJ2-6, with TRBD1 matching over 7 bases. The CDR3 covers 15 residues. CDR1 is SEHNR and CDR2 is FQNEAQ in the germline V gene (reference sequence). Trimming at V came to 4 bases and at J to 3 bases, leaving 3 bases not matched to a gene. The CDR3 nucleotides read TGTGCCAGCAGCTCGACAGGGAATGGGGCCAACGTCCTGACTTTC. It is translated as CASSSTGNGANVLTF.